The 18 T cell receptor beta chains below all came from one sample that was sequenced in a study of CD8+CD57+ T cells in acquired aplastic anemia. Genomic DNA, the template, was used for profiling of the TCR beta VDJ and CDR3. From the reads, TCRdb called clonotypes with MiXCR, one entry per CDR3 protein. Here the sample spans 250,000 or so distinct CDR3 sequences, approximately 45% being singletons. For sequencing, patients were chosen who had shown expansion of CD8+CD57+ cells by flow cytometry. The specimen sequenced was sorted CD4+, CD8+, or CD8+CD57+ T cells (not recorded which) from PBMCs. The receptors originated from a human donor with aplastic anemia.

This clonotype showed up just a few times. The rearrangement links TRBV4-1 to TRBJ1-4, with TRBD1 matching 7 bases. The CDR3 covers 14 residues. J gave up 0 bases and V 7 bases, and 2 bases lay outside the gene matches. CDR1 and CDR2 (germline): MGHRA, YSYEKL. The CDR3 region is CASNTGATNEKLFF. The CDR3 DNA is TGCGCCAGCAATACAGGGGCAACTAATGAAAAACTGTTTTTT.

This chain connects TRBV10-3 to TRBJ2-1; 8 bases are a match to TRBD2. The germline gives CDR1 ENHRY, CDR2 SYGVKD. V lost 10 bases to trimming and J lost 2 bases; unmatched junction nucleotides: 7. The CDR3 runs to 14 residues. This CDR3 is CASRGSGAYNEQFF. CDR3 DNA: TGTGCCAGCAGGGGTAGCGGGGCCTACAATGAGCAGTTCTTC.

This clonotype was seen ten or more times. The CDR3 DNA is TGCGCCAGCAGCTTGAGGGGAGGCTACACCTTC. This encodes CASSLRGGYTF. The V and J genes are TRBV5-1 and TRBJ1-2; tentative D call: TRBD1 (5 bases). Germline V gene lookup returns CDR1 SGHRS and CDR2 YFSETQ. This CDR3 contains 11 residues. V was shortened by 1 base and J by 8 bases, with 6 bases between the two germline ends.

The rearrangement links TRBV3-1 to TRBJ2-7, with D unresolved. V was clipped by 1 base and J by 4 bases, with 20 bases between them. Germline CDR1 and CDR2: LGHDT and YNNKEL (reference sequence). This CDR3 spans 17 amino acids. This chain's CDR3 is CASSQVALGPTYYEQYF. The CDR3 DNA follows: TGTGCCAGCAGCCAAGTCGCTCTAGGGCCGACTTATTACGAGCAGTACTTC.

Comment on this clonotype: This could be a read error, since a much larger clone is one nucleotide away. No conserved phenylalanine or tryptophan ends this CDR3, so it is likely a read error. The CDR3 spells CASSLDGPAGELNEQFL. In DNA, the CDR3 is TGTGCCAGCAGCTTGGACGGCCCAGCGGGAGAACTGAATGAGCAGTTCCTC. The chain uses TRBV11-2 and TRBJ2-1; 8 bases match TRBD2. V lost 3 bases and J lost 7; bases outside the gene matches: 14. Germline V lookup: CDR1 SGHAT, CDR2 FQNNGV. The CDR3 extends over 17 amino acids.

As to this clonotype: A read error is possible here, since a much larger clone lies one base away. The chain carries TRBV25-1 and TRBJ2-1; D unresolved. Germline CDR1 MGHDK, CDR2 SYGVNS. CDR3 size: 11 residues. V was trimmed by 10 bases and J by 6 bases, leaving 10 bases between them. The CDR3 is CATSDINEQFF. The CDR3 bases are TGTGCCACCAGCGATATCAATGAGCAGTTCTTC.

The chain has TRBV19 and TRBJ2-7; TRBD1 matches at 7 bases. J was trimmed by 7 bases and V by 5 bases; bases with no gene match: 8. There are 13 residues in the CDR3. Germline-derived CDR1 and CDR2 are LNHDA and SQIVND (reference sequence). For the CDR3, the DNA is TGTGCCAGTAGTCTGTCAAGGGGGCGGGAGCAGTACTTC. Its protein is CASSLSRGREQYF.

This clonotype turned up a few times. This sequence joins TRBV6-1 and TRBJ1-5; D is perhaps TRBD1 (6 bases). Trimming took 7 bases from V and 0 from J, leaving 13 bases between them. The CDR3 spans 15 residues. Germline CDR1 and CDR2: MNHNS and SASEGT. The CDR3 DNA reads TGTGCCAGCAACCCGACAGGTAATAGCAATCAGCCCCAGCATTTT. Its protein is CASNPTGNSNQPQHF.

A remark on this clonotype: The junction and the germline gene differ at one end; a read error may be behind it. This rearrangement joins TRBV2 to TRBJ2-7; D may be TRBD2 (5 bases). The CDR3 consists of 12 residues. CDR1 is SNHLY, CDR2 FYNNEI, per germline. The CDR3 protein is CACRRSATEQYF. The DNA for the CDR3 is TGTGCCTGCAGGAGGTCGGCCACGGAGCAGTACTTC.

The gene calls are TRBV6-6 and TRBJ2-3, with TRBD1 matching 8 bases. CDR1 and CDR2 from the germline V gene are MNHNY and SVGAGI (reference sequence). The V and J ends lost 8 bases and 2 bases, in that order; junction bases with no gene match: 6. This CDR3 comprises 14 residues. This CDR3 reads CASRMTGATDTQYF. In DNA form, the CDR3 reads TGTGCCAGCCGGATGACAGGGGCCACAGATACGCAGTATTTT.

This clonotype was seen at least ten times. CDR3 region: CASTTRTAGYTF. DNA for the CDR3: TGTGCCAGCACCACGAGGACGGCAGGCTACACCTTC. V gene TRBV6-2 or TRBV6-3 combines with J gene TRBJ1-2, with unresolved D. This CDR3 comprises 12 residues. Germline CDR1 and CDR2: MNHEY and SVGEGT. V lost 7 bases to trimming and J lost 8 bases, with 14 bases between them.

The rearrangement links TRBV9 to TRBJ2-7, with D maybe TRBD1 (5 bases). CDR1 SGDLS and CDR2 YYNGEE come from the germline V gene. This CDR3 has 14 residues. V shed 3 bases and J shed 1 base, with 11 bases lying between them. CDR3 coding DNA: TGTGCCAGCAGCGCCAGGGATGAATCCTACGAGCAGTACTTC. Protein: CASSARDESYEQYF.

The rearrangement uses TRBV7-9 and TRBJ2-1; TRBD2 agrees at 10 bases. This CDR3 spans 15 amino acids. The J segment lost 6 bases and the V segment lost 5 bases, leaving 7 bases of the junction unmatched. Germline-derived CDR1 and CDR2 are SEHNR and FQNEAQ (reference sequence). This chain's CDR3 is CASSEFSGGSNEQFF. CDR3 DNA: TGTGCCAGCAGCGAATTTAGCGGGGGGAGCAATGAGCAGTTCTTC.

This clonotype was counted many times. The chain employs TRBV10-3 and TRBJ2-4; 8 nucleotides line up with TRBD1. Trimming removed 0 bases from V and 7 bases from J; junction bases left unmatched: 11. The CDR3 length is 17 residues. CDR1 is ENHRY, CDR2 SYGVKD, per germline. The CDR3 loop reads CAISESSAGGVFNIQYF. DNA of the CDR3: TGTGCCATCAGTGAGTCATCGGCAGGGGGCGTCTTCAACATTCAGTACTTC.

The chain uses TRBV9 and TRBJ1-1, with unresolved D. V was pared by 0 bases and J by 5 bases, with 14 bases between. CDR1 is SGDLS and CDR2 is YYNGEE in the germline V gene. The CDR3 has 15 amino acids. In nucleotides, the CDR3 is TGTGCCAGCAGCGTAGGACCCACGATACTGACTGAAGCTTTCTTT. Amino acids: CASSVGPTILTEAFF.

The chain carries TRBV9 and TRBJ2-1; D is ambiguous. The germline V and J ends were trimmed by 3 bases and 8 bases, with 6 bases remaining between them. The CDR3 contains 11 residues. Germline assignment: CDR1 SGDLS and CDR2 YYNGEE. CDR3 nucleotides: TGTGCCAGCAGCGGGAACGATGAGCAGTTCTTC. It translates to CASSGNDEQFF. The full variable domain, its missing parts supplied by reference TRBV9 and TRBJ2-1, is DSGVTQTPKHLITATGQRVTLRCSPRSGDLSVYWYQQSLDQGLQFLIQYYNGEERAKGNILERFSAQQFPDLHSELNLSSLELGDSALYFCASSGNDEQFFGPGTRLTVL.

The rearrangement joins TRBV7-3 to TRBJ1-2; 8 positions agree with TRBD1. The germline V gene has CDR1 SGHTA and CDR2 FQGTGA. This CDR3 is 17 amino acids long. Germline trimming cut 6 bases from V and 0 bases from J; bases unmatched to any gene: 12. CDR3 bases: TGTGCCAGCAGGCATGACCTGGACAGGGACCCTAACTATGGCTACACCTTC. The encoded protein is CASRHDLDRDPNYGYTF.

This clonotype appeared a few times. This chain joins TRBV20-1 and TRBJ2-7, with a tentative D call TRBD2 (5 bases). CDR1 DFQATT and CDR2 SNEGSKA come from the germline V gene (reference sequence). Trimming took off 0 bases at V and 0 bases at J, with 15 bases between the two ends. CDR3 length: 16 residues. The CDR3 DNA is TGCAGTGCTAGAGATGCCCAGCTAGCTAGCTCCTACGAGCAGTACTTC. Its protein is CSARDAQLASSYEQYF.